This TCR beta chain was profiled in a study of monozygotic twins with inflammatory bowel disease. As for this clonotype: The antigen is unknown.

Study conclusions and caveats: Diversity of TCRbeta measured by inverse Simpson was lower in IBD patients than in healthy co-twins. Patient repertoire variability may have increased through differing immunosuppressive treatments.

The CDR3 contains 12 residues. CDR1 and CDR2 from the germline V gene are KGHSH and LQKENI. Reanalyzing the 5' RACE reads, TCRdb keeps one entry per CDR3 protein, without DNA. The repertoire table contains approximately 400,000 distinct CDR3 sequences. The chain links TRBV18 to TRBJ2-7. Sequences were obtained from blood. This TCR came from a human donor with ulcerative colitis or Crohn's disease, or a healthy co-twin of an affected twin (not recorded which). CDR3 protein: CASSPPMGFVHF.